A single sample is the source of the 6 T cell receptor beta chains below, sequenced in a study of cytomegalovirus exposure and HLA in healthy donors. This table comes from immunoSEQ multiplex PCR, and its TCRdb copy is limited to in-frame clones, with some not included. The top ten clones hold about 3% of a sample with around 160,000 clones, roughly nine tenths of them seen once. Sequences were obtained from PBMCs. The receptors shown here come from a woman under 30 in good health and CMV-seropositive.

The chain joins TRBV7-9 to TRBJ2-7; 9 nucleotides line up with TRBD2. Trimming at V came to 3 bases and at J to 6 bases, leaving 9 bases not matched to a gene. The CDR3 consists of 15 residues. Germline values: CDR1 SEHNR, CDR2 FQNEAQ (reference sequence). This CDR3 is CASSFATGLATEQYF. The DNA for the CDR3 is TGTGCCAGCAGCTTCGCCACGGGACTAGCAACCGAGCAGTACTTC.

The genes are TRBV2 and TRBJ2-7, with 10 bases that match TRBD2. The CDR3 runs 15 residues. V gave up 3 bases and J gave up 5 bases; unmatched junction bases: 7. CDR1 and CDR2 from the germline V gene are SNHLY and FYNNEI. CDR3 sequence reads: CASSDPASGSDEQYF. For the CDR3, the DNA is TGTGCCAGCAGTGATCCGGCTAGCGGGAGCGACGAGCAGTACTTC. The entire variable domain, with the rest obtained from reference TRBV2 and TRBJ2-7, is as follows: EPEVTQTPSHQVTQMGQEVILRCVPISNHLYFYWYRQILGQKVEFLVSFYNNEISEKSEIFDDQFSVERPDGSNFTLKIRSTKLEDSAMYFCASSDPASGSDEQYFGPGTRLTVT.

The gene calls are TRBV27 and TRBJ2-3; 9 bases fit TRBD1. With V trimmed by 5 bases and J by 0 bases, 9 bases remained unmatched. This CDR3 spans 17 amino acids. Germline CDR1 MNHEY, CDR2 SMNVEV (reference sequence). The CDR3 DNA is TGTGCCAGCAGTCGCGTGGGACAGGGCTCTAGCACAGATACGCAGTATTTT. It is translated as CASSRVGQGSSTDTQYF.

The V and J genes are TRBV7-5 and TRBJ1-5; no DNA check was done on the table's D call, TRBD1. TRBV7-5 represents a pseudogene. This CDR3 has 17 residues. For the CDR3, the DNA is TGTGTCAGAAGCTTAACCAGAGACAGGTATAGCAATCAGCCCCAGCATTTT. This gives the protein CVRSLTRDRYSNQPQHF.

This chain joins TRBV7-2 and TRBJ2-3; 7 positions match TRBD2. The CDR3 totals 15 residues. Looked up from germline, CDR1 is SGHTA and CDR2 is FQGNSA. Trimming removed 5 bases from V and 9 bases from J; junction bases left unmatched: 14. CDR3 sequence (DNA): TGTGCCAGCAGCCAGCCCACTGGCTCCGGGGGGACGCAGTATTTT. Protein: CASSQPTGSGGTQYF.

This chain links TRBV18 with TRBJ2-2; 10 bases are a match to TRBD2. The V segment lost 3 bases and the J segment 5 bases; nucleotides outside the gene matches: 9. In germline, CDR1 is KGHSH, CDR2 LQKENI. This CDR3 has 17 residues. The DNA for the CDR3 is TGTGCCAGCTCACCCGGGTCTAGCGGGAGCCAAACCGGGGAGCTGTTTTTT. The encoded protein is CASSPGSSGSQTGELFF.